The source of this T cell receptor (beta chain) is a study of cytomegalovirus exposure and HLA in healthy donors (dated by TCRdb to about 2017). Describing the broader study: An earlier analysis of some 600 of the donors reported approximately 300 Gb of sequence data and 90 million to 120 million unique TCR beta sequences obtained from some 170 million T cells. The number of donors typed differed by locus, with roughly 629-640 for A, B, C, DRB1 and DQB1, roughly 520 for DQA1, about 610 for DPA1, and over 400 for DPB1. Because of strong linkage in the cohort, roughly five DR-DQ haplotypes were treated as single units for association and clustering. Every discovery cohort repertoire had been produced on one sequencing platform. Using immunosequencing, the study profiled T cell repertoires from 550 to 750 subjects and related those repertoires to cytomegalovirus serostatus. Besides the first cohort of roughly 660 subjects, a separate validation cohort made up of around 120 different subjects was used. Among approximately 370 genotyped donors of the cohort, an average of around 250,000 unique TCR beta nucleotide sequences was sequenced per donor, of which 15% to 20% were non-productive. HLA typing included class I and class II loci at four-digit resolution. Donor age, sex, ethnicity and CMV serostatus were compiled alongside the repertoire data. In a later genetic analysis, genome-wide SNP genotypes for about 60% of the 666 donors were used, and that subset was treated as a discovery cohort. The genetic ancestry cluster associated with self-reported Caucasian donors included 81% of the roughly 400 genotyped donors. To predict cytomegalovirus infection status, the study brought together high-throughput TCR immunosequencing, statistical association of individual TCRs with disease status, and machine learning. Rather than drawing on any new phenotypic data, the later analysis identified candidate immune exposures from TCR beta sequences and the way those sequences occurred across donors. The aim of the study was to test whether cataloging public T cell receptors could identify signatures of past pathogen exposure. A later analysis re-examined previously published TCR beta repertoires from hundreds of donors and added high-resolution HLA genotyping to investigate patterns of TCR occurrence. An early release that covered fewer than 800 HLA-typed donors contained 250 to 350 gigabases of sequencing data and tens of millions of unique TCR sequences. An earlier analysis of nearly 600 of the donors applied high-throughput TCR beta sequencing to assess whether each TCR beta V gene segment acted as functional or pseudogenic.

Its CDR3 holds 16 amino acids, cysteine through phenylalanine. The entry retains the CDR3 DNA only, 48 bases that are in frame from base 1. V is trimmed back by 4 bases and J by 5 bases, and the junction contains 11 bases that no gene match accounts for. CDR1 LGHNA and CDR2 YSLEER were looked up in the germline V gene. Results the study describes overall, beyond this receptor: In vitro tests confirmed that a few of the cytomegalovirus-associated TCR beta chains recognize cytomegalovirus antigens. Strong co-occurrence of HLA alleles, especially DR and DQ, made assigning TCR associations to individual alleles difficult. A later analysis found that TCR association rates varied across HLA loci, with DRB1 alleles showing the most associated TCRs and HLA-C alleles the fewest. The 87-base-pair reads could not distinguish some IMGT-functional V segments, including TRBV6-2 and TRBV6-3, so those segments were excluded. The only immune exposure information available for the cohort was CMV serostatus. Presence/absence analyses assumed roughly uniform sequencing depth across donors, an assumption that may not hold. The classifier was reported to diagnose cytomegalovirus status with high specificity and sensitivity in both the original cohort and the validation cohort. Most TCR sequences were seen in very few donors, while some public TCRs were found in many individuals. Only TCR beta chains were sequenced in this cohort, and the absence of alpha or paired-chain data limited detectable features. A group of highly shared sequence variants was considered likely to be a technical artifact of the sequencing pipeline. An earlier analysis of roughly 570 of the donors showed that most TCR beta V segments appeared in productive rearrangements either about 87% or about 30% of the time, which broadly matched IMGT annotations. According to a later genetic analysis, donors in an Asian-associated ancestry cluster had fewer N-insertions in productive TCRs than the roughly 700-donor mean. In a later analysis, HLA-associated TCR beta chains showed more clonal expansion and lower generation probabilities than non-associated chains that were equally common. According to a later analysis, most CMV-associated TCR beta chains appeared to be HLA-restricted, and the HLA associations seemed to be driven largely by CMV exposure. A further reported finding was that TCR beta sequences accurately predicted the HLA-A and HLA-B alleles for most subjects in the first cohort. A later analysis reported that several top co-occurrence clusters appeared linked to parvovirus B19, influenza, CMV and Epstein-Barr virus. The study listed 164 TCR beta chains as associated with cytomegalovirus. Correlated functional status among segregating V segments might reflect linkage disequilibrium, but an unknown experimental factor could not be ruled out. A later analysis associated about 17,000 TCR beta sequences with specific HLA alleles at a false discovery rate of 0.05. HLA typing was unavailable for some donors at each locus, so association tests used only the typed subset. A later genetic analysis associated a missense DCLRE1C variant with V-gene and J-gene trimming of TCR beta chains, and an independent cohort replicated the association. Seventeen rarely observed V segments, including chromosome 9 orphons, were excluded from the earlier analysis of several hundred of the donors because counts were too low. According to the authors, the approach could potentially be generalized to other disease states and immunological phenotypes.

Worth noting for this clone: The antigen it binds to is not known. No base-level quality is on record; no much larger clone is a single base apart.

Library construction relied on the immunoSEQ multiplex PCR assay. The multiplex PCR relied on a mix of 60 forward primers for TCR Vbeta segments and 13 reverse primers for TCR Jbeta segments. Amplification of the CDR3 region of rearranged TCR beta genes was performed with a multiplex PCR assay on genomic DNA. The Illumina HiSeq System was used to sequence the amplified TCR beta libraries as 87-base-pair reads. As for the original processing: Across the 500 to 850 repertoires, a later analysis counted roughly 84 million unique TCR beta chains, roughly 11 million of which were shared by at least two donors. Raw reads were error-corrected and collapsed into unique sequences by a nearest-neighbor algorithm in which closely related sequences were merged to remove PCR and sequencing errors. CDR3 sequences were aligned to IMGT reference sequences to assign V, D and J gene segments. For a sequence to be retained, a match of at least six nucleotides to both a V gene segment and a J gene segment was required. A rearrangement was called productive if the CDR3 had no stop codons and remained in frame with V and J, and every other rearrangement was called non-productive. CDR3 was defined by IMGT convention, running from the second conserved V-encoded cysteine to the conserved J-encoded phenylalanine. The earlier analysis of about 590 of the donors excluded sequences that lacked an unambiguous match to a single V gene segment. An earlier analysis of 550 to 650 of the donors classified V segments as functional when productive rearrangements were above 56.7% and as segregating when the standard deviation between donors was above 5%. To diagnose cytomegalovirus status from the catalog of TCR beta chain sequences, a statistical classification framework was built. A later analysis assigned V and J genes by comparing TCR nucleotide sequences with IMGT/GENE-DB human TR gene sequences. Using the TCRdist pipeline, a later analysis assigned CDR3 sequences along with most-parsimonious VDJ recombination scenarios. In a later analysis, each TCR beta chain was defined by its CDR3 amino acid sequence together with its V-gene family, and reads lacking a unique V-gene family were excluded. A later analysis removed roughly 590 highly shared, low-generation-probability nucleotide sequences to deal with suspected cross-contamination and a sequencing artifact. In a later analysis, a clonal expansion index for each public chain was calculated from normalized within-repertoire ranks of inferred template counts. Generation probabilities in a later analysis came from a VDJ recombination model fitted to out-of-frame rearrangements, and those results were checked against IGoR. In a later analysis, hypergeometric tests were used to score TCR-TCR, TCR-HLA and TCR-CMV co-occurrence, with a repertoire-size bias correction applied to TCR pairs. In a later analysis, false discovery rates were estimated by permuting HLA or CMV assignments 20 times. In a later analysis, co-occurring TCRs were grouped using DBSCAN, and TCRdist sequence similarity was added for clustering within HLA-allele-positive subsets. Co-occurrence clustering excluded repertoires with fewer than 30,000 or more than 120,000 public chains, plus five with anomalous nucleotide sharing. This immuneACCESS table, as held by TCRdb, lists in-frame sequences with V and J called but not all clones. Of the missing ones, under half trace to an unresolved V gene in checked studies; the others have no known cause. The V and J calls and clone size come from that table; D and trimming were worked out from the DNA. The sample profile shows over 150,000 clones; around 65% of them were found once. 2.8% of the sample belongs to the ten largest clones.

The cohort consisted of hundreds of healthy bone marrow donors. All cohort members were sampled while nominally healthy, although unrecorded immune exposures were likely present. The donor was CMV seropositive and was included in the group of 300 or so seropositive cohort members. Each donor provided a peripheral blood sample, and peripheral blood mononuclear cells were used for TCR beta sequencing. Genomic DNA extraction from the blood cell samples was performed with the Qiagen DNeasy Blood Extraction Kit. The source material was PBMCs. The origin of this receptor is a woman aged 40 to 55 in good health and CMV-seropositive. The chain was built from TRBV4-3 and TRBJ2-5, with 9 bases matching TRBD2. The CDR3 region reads CASSPHPTSGPETQYF. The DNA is TGCGCCAGCAGCCCCCACCCGACTAGCGGCCCGGAGACCCAGTACTTC.